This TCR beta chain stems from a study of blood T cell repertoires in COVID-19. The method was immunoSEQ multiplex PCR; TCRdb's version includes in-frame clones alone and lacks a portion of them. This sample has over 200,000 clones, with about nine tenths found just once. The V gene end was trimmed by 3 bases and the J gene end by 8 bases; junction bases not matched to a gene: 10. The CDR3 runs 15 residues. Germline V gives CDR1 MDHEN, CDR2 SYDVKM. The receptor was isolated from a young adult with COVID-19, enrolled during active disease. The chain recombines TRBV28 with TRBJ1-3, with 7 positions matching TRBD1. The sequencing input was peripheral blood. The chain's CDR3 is CASSFGDSQGDTIYF. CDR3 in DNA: TGTGCCAGCAGTTTCGGGGACAGCCAAGGAGACACCATATATTTT.